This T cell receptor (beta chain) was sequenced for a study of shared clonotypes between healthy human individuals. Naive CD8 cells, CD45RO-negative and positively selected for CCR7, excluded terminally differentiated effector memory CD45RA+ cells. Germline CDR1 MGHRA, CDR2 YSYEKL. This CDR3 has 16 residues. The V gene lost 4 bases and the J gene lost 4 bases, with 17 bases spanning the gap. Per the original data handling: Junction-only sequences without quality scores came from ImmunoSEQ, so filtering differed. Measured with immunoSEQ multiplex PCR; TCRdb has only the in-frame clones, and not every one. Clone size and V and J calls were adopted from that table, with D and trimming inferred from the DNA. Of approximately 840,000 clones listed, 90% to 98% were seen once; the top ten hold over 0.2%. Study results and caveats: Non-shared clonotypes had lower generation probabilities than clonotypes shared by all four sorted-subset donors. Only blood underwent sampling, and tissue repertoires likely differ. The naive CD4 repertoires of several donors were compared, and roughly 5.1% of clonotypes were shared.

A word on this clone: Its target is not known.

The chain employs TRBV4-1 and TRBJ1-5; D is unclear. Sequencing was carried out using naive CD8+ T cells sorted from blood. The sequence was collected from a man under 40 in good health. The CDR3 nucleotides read TGCGCCAGCAGCCCTTTGGGGATAGGGCTTAATCAGCCCCAGCATTTT. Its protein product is CASSPLGIGLNQPQHF.